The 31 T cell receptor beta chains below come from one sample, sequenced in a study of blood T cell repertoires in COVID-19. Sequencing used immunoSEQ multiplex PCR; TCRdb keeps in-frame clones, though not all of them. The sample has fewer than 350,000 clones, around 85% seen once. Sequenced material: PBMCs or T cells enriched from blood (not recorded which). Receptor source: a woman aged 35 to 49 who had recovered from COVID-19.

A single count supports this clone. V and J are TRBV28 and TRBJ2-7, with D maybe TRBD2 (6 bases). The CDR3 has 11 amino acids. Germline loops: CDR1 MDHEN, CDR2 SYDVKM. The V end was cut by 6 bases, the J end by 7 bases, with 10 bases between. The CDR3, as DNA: TGTGCCAGCAGGGAGGGTAAAGAGCAGTACTTC. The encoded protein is CASREGKEQYF.

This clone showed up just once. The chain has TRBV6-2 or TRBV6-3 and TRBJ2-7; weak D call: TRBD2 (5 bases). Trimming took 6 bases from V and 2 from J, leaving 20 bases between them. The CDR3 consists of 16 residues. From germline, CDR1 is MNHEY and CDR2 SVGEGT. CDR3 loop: CASSRILASRTYEQYF. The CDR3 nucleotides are TGTGCCAGCAGCCGAATCTTGGCTAGCAGGACCTACGAGCAGTACTTC.

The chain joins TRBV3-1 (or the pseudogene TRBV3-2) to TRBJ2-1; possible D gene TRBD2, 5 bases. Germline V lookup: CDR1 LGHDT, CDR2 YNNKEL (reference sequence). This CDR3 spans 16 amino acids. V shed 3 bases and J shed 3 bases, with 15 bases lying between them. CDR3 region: CASSHESGSSYNEQFF. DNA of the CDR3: TGTGCCAGCAGCCACGAAAGCGGAAGTAGCTACAATGAGCAGTTCTTC.

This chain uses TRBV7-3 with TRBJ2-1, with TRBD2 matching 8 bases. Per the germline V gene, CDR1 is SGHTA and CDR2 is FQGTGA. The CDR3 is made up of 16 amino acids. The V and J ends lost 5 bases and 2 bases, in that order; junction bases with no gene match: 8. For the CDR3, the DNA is TGTGCCAGCAGCCCATCACGGGGACTAGCCTACAATGAGCAGTTCTTC. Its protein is CASSPSRGLAYNEQFF.

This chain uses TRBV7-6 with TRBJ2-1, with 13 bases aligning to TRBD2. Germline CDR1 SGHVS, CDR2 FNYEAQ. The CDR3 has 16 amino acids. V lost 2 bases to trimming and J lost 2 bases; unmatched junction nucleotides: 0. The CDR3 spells CASSLTSGRAYNEQFF. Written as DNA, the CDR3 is TGTGCCAGCAGCTTAACTAGCGGGAGGGCCTACAATGAGCAGTTCTTC.

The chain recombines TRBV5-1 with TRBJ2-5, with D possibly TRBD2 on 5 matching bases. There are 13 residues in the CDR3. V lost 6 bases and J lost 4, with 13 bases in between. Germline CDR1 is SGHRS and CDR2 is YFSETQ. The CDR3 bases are TGCGCCAGCACCCCAGTGGGGAGAGAGACCCAGTACTTC. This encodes CASTPVGRETQYF.

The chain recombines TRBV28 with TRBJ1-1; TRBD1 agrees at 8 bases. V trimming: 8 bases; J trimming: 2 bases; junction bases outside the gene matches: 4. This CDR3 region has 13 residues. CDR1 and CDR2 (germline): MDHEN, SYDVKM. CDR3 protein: CASQTGANTEAFF. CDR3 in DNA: TGTGCCAGCCAGACAGGGGCCAACACTGAAGCTTTCTTT.

This CDR3 reads CASSLSLAEGGETQYF. In DNA, the CDR3 is TGTGCCAGCAGCTTGTCTCTAGCGGAGGGGGGGGAGACCCAGTACTTC. The chain uses TRBV5-4 and TRBJ2-5; D possibly corresponds to TRBD2 (7 bases). Germline CDR1 reads SGHNT; CDR2 reads YYREEE (reference sequence). V dropped 1 base and J dropped 5 bases, with 18 bases sitting between them. This CDR3 has 16 residues.

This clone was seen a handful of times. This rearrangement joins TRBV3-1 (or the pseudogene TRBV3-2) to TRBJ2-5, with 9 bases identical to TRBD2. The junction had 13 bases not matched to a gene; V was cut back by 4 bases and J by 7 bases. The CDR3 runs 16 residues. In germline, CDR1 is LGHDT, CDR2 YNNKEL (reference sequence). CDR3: CASSRGAGGGRRTQYF. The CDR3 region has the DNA TGTGCCAGCAGCCGGGGTGCGGGAGGGGGAAGACGGACCCAGTACTTC.

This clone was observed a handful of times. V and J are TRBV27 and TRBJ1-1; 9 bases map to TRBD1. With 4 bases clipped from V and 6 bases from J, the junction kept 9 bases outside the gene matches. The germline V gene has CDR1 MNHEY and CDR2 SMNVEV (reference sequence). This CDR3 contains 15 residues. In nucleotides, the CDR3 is TGTGCCAGCAGTTCCGGGACAGGGCGGAAGGCTGAAGCTTTCTTT. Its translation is CASSSGTGRKAEAFF.

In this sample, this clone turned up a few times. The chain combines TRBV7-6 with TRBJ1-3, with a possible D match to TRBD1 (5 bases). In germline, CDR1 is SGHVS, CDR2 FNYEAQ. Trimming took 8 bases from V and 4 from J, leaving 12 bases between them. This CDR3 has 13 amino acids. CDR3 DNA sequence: TGTGCCAGCGGGAAGGGGCGCGGAAACACCATATATTTT. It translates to CASGKGRGNTIYF. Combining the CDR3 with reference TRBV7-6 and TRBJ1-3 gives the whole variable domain GAGVSQSPRYKVTKRGQDVALRCDPISGHVSLYWYRQALGQGPEFLTYFNYEAQQDKSGLPNDRFSAERPEGSISTLTIQRTEQRDSAMYRCASGKGRGNTIYFGEGSWLTVV.

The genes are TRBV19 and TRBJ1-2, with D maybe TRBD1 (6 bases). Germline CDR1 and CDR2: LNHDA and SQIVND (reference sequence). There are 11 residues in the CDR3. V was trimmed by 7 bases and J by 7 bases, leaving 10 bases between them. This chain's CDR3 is CASMGRGGYTF. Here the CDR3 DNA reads TGTGCCAGTATGGGCAGGGGTGGCTACACCTTC.

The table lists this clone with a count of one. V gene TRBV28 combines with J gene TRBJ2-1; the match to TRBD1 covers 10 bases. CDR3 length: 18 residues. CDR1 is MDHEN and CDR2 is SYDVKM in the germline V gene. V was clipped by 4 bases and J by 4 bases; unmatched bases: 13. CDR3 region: CASSSRMVTGGLYNEQFF. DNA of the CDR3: TGTGCCAGCAGTTCGAGGATGGTGACAGGGGGCCTGTACAATGAGCAGTTCTTC.

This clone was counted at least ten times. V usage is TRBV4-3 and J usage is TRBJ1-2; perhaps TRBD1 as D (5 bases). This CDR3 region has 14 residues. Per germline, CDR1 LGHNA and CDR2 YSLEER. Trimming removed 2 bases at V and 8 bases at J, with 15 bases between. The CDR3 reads CASSQPSGRGGYTF. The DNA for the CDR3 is TGCGCCAGCAGCCAACCTTCAGGGCGTGGGGGCTACACCTTC.

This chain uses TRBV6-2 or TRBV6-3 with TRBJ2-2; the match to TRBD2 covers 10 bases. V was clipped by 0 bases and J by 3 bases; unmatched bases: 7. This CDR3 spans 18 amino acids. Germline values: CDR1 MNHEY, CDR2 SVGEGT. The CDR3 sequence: CASSYSPLAGADTGELFF. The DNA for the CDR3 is TGTGCCAGCAGTTACTCCCCGCTAGCGGGAGCCGACACCGGGGAGCTGTTTTTT.

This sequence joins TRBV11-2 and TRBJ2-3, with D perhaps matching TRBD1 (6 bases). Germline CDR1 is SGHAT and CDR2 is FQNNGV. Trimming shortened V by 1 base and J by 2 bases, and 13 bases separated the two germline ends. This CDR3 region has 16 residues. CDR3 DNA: TGTGCCAGCAGCTTAGGTGTACAGGGTCCCACAGATACGCAGTATTTT. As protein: CASSLGVQGPTDTQYF.

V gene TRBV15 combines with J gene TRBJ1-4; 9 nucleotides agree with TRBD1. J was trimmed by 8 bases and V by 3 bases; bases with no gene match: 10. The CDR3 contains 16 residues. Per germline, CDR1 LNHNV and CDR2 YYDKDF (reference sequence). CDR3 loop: CATSRAIGTGPEKLFF. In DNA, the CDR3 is TGTGCCACCAGCAGGGCCATTGGGACAGGGCCCGAAAAACTGTTTTTT.

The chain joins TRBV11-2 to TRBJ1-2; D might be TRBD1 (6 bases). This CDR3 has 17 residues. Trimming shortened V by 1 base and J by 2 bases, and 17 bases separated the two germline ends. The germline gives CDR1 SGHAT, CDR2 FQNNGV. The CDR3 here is CASSLGRRQATNYGYTF. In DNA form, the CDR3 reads TGTGCCAGCAGCTTAGGAAGGAGACAGGCAACCAACTATGGCTACACCTTC.

The CDR3 DNA reads TGCGCCAGCAGTGAGGTAGGGGCGTACGAGCAGTACTTC. It is translated as CASSEVGAYEQYF. The V and J genes are TRBV10-1 and TRBJ2-7; D is possibly TRBD1 (5 bases). Germline V lookup: CDR1 WNHNN, CDR2 SYGVQD (reference sequence). V gave up 2 bases and J gave up 4 bases, with 9 bases separating them. The CDR3 loop spans 13 amino acids.

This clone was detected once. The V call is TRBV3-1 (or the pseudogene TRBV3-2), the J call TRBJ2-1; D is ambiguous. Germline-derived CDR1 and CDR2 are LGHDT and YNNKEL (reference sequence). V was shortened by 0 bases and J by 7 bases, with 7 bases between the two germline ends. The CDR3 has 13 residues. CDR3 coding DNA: TGTGCCAGCAGCCAAGAGTATGTTAATGAGCAGTTCTTC. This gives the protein CASSQEYVNEQFF.

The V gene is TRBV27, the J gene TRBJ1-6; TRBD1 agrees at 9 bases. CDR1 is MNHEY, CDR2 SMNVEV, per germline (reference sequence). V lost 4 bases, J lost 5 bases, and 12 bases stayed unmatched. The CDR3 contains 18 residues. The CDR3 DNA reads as TGTGCCAGCAGTTGGGTCCCCCGGGACAGGGACCATAATTCACCCCTCCACTTT. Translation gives CASSWVPRDRDHNSPLHF.

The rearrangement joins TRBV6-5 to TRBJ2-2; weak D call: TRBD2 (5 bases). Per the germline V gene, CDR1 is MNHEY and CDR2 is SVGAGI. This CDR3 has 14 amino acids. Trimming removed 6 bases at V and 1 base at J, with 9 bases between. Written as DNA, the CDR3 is TGTGCCAGCAGGGCTACTAGGAACACCGGGGAGCTGTTTTTT. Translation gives CASRATRNTGELFF.

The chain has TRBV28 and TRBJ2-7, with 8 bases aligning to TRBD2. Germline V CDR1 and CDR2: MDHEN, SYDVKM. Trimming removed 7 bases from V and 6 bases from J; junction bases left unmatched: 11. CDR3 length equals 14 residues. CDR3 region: CASIQFREGPEQYF. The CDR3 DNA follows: TGTGCCAGCATCCAATTTCGGGAGGGGCCCGAGCAGTACTTC.

This chain's CDR3 is CASSLKSGKTYEQYF. CDR3 DNA sequence: TGCGCCAGCAGCCTCAAGAGCGGGAAAACCTACGAGCAGTACTTC. V is TRBV5-1 and J is TRBJ2-7; 7 nucleotides agree with TRBD2. Germline V gene sequence: CDR1 SGHRS, CDR2 YFSETQ. With 4 bases clipped from V and 2 bases from J, the junction kept 9 bases outside the gene matches. CDR3 length: 15 residues.

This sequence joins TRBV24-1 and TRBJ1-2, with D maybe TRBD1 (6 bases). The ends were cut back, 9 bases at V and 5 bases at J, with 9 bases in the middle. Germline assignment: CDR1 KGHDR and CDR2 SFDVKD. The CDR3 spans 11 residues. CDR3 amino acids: CATRGAYGYTF. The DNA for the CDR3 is TGTGCCACCCGGGGGGCATATGGCTACACCTTC.

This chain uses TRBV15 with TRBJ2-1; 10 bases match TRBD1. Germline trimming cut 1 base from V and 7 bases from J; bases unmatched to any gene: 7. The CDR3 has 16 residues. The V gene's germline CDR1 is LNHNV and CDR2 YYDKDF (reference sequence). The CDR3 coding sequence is TGTGCCACCAGCAGAGCGTGGGACAGGGGTCGGAATGAGCAGTTCTTC. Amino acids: CATSRAWDRGRNEQFF.

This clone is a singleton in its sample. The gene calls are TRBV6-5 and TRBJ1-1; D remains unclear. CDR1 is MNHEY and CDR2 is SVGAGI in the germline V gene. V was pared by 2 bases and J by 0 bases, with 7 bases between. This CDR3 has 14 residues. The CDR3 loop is CASSYSQVNTEAFF. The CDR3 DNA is TGTGCCAGCAGTTACAGTCAGGTGAACACTGAAGCTTTCTTT.

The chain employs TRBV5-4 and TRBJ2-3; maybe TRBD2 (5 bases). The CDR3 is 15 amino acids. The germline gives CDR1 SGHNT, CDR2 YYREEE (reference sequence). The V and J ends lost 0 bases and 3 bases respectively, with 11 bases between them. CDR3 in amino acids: CASSLGGSGTDTQYF. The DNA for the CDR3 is TGTGCCAGCAGCTTGGGTGGGAGTGGGACAGATACGCAGTATTTT.

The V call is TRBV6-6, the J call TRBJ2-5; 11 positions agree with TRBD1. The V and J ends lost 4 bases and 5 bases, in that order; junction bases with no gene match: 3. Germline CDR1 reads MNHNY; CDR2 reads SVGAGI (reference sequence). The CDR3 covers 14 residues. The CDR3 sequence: CASSWGQGVETQYF. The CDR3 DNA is TGTGCCAGCAGTTGGGGACAGGGGGTCGAGACCCAGTACTTC.

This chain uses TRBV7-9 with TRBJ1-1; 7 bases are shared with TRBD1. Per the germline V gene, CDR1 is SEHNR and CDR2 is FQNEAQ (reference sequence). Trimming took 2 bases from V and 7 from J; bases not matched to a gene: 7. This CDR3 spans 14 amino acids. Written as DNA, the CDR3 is TGTGCCAGCAGCTTACTGGCGACAGGGCGTGAAGCTTTCTTT. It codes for CASSLLATGREAFF.

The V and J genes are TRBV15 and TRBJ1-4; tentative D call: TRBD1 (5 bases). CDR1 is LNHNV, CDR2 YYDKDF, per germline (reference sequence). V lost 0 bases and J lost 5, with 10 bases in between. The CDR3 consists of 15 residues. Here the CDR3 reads CATSREAGLNEKLFF. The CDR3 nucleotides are TGTGCCACCAGCAGAGAGGCGGGACTGAATGAAAAACTGTTTTTT.